Described below is a single T cell receptor (beta chain) sequence and its context. In the original analysis: Cell counts per sample came from amplifying reference gene primers. Produced via immunoSEQ multiplex PCR; TCRdb's table is partial and in-frame only. The V and J calls and clone size are taken from that table; D and trimming were inferred from the DNA. The table has roughly 200,000 clones, around 87% seen once. This specimen belongs to a study of blood T cell repertoires in COVID-19. The TCR sequence derives from a man aged 55 to 70 who had recovered from COVID-19. The sequenced sample was peripheral blood.

The CDR3 region has the DNA TGTGCCAGCAGTTATCCAGGGGCTGGACCTAATTCACCCCTCCACTTT. It translates to CASSYPGAGPNSPLHF. The rearrangement joins TRBV2 to TRBJ1-6, with D possibly TRBD1 on 6 matching bases. Trimming pared 5 bases from V and 6 bases from J, leaving 17 bases between. This CDR3 contains 16 residues. Germline CDR1 SNHLY, CDR2 FYNNEI.